The entry that follows covers one T cell receptor beta chain sequence. Its cognate antigen has yet to be identified. Base quality data are lacking; no much larger clone is found one base away. Hyperthyroidism patients were aged 18 to 65 years and newly diagnosed, with disease duration of less than 2 months. Patients with uncontrolled infections, other autoimmune diseases, pregnancy or lactation were excluded. Diagnoses were established on the basis of clinical symptoms, serum thyroxine and TRAb, thyroid ultrasound, and orbital computed tomography. For progressor patients, blood was drawn at the first diagnosis of hyperthyroidism, before any ophthalmopathy symptoms had appeared. PBMCs were separated from roughly 9.6 ml of fresh peripheral blood using Ficoll-Paque density gradient centrifugation. Patients classed as progressors first received a Graves' hyperthyroidism diagnosis and then went on to develop ophthalmopathy during follow-up. Trizol reagent was used to extract total RNA, and RNA quality was then checked on an Agilent 2100 Bioanalyzer.

The record originates from a study of T cells in Graves' hyperthyroidism and ophthalmopathy (dated by TCRdb to the late 2010s). Study-wide context: Peripheral blood was sampled at the time of initial diagnosis, prior to any treatment. The 90 to 100 discovery patients were randomly split 7:3 into training and test sets. A discovery cohort of about a hundred patients, 43 with Graves' ophthalmopathy and approximately 60 with stable Graves' hyperthyroidism, was used to find distinguishing TCR V-J signatures. The paper reports TCR Vbeta CDR3 sequencing of more than 120 peripheral blood samples: under 45 ophthalmopathy, about 75 hyperthyroidism and 17 progressor patients. After sampling, hyperthyroidism patients received methimazole starting at 30 mg daily, and ophthalmopathy patients received high-dose intravenous methylprednisolone. The study also compared thyroid tissue and blood T-cell repertoires from a handful of Graves' hyperthyroidism patients. An independent validation cohort of around 19 hyperthyroidism patients and 17 patients who later progressed to ophthalmopathy tested prospective prediction of ophthalmopathy.

Points the paper makes about the study in general: Most expanded thyroid clonotypes (frequency above 0.001) were also detected in blood, suggesting blood repertoires may reflect thyroid immune responses. A model built on a 13 V-J signature distinguished ophthalmopathy from stable hyperthyroidism, reaching about 89% sensitivity and around 82% specificity in cross-validation and 80%/75% in testing. In validation, the model predicted progression to ophthalmopathy with 55% to 71% sensitivity and 72% to 85% specificity, a median of roughly seven months before onset. No statistical method was used to fix the sample size in advance, and group allocation was not hidden from the investigators.

The TCR beta CDR3 regions were amplified from RNA transcripts. The first round of RT-PCR for the TCR CDR3 was performed with the HTBI primer set and the Qiagen OneStep RT-PCR kit. Libraries were constructed in a second round of multiplex PCR, after which size selection and purification were carried out. Libraries were sequenced paired-end with 100 bp reads on an Illumina HiSeq2000. Under the source paper's analysis protocol: SOAPnuke was used to process the raw data, with reads discarded if the reads contained adapters or uncalled bases, had a mean Phred below 15, or lacked an exact constant-primer or identifier match. High-quality paired reads were merged using COPE v1.2.5, and each unique nucleotide sequence was defined as a clonotype. MiTCR v1.1 was used to align the clonotypes against IMGT TRBV, TRBD and TRBJ reference segments. Only V-J combinations with frequency above 0.0001, covering approximately 99% of repertoires, were analysed. A TCS score was defined as the ratio of F50 (clonal expansion) to E x V (chaos), with BLOSUM62-based TCRdist applied between CDR3 peptides within each V-J. Welch's t-statistics and random forest reduced roughly 500 V-J features to under 15, which were used in a naive Bayes classifier (R e1071). TCRdb reprocessed the public reads (quality trimming at Q25 with fastp, clone calling with MiXCR) and kept in-frame beta chains. Rows are combined by CDR3 protein, so each entry shows the most common genes and DNA. TCRdb, not the original authors, processed these V and J calls. The sample table lists 600,000 to 850,000 distinct CDR3 sequences, around 20% of them with a count of one. The ten largest clonotypes hold approximately 15% of the sample.

V loses 6 bases, J loses 8 bases, and the germline ends lie 13 bases apart. Including cysteine and phenylalanine, the CDR3 has 12 amino acids. The kept DNA is CDR3 alone, 36 bases in frame from the first base. Material: blood. The clonotype originates from a woman aged 45-65 years with Graves' hyperthyroidism that later progressed to Graves' ophthalmopathy. This receptor chain uses TRBV12-3 or TRBV12-4 and TRBJ1-2; there is no confident call for the D gene. The CDR3 loop reads CASSSDGVGYTF. The DNA sequence is given as TGTGCCAGCAGCTCCGATGGGGTAGGCTACACCTTC.